This T cell receptor (beta chain) comes out of a study of T cell responses to AZD1222 COVID-19 vaccine. TCRdb keeps only in-frame clones here, not all; method: immunoSEQ multiplex PCR. The sample yields 95,000 to 100,000 clones, roughly 84% seen once. General study findings and limits: Targets within unmutated variant regions were reportedly found for nearly half of spike-specific TCRs. AZD1222 recipients seropositive at baseline numbered only five to seven. Sampling that yielded the repertoires occurred only after the peak T cell response. Regions 160-218 and 743-854 dominated among vaccine-associated CD4 TCRs spanning spike.

On this clone: What it recognizes is unknown.

The CDR3 runs 10 residues. V was cut by 8 bases and J by 8 bases, with 9 bases left in between. The chain couples TRBV12-3 or TRBV12-4 to TRBJ1-2, with D unresolved. The receptor comes from an adult who received the AZD1222 COVID-19 vaccine. The material was peripheral blood, obtained 28 days after the second AZD1222 dose. This chain's CDR3 is CASHFGGYTF. CDR3 sequence (DNA): TGTGCCAGCCACTTCGGCGGCTACACCTTC.